The entry below gives a single T cell receptor (beta chain) sequence along with its context. The CDR3 has 14 residues. Germline-derived CDR1 and CDR2 are SGHRS and YFSETQ. V was trimmed by 2 bases and J by 3 bases, leaving 11 bases between them. The source of the sample is a study of technical replicates of blood from several donors. Using immunoSEQ multiplex PCR, the repertoire was profiled, and TCRdb retains in-frame clones only, with some absent. The table shows approximately 77,000 clones, with 94% occurring only once. V and J are TRBV5-1 and TRBJ1-1; possible D gene TRBD1, 6 bases. The source of this sequence is a human donor in good health. Input material: T cells isolated from PBMCs. The CDR3 region has the DNA TGCGCCAGCAGCTTACGGGGGGCGGACACTGAAGCTTTCTTT. It encodes CASSLRGADTEAFF.